Below, 17 T cell receptor beta chains from the same sample are listed, as sequenced in a study of T cells after somatic rescue of genetic block. The data were produced by immunoSEQ multiplex PCR, yet TCRdb's version contains in-frame clones alone and is incomplete. This table holds 70,000 to 85,000 clones, roughly 91% found once. The source material was peripheral blood mononuclear cells (PBMCs). The origin of the receptors is a man aged 30 to 39.

The chain joins TRBV25-1 to TRBJ1-4; TRBD1 agrees at 7 bases. This CDR3 is built from 14 residues. The V gene's germline CDR1 is MGHDK and CDR2 SYGVNS. The V and J ends lost 8 bases and 7 bases, in that order; junction bases with no gene match: 10. The DNA for the CDR3 is TGTGCCAGCCGCTCCGGGACAGTCTTTGAAAAACTGTTTTTT. The encoded protein is CASRSGTVFEKLFF.

The rearrangement uses TRBV7-9 and TRBJ1-2; 9 bases are shared with TRBD1. The germline V gene encodes CDR1 SEHNR and CDR2 FQNEAQ (reference sequence). Unmatched junction bases numbered 2, after V lost 1 base and J lost 5 bases. The CDR3 totals 14 residues. The CDR3 is CASSLETGGYGYTF. As DNA, the CDR3 is TGTGCCAGCAGCTTAGAGACAGGGGGATATGGCTACACCTTC.

The chain joins TRBV6-1 to TRBJ2-1, with 10 bases lining up with TRBD2. This CDR3 has 14 amino acids. Germline V lookup: CDR1 MNHNS, CDR2 SASEGT. J gave up 4 bases and V 5 bases, and 2 bases lay outside the gene matches. In DNA, the CDR3 is TGTGCCAGCAGTTCTAGCGGGGGTTACAATGAGCAGTTCTTC. Translation gives CASSSSGGYNEQFF.

The chain joins TRBV5-1 to TRBJ1-5; no firm D call. The CDR3 is 15 residues long. The V end was cut by 0 bases, the J end by 0 bases, with 7 bases between. Germline-derived CDR1 and CDR2 are SGHRS and YFSETQ. CDR3 protein: CASSLDGYSNQPQHF. The DNA for the CDR3 is TGCGCCAGCAGCTTGGACGGTTATAGCAATCAGCCCCAGCATTTT.

This chain joins TRBV5-5 and TRBJ2-7; TRBD1 agrees at 7 bases. CDR3 size: 15 residues. J lost 4 bases, V lost 1 base, and 8 bases had no gene match. Germline lookup yields CDR1 SGHKS and CDR2 YYEKEE (reference sequence). DNA for the CDR3: TGTGCCAGCAGCTTGCATTCGGGACAGCTGTACGAGCAGTACTTC. Its protein is CASSLHSGQLYEQYF.

This clone appeared a single time. The gene calls are TRBV9 and TRBJ2-2, with D unclear. Trimming removed 0 bases at V and 1 base at J, with 7 bases between. The CDR3 loop spans 15 amino acids. Germline CDR1 is SGDLS and CDR2 is YYNGEE. CDR3 DNA: TGTGCCAGCAGCGTAGATGTGCAGAACACCGGGGAGCTGTTTTTT. Amino acid sequence: CASSVDVQNTGELFF.

This chain uses TRBV29-1 with TRBJ2-7; 10 positions match TRBD1. V shed 5 bases and J 5 bases; nucleotides not matched to a gene: 3. Germline assignment: CDR1 SQVTM and CDR2 ANQGSEA. This CDR3 region has 12 residues. CDR3 in DNA: TGCAGCGTTCCGGACAGGGGGGACGAGCAGTACTTC. It codes for CSVPDRGDEQYF.

This clone is a singleton in its sample. The V gene is TRBV6-5, the J gene TRBJ1-1; 8 bases align to TRBD1. The CDR3 length is 15 residues. J gave up 4 bases and V 2 bases, and 6 bases lay outside the gene matches. Looked up from germline, CDR1 is MNHEY and CDR2 is SVGAGI. DNA for the CDR3: TGTGCCAGCAGTTACAACCAGGGGGCCCGCACTGAAGCTTTCTTT. Its translation: CASSYNQGARTEAFF.

The chain combines TRBV28 with TRBJ2-5, with 12 nucleotides matching TRBD2. Germline V gene sequence: CDR1 MDHEN, CDR2 SYDVKM. The length of the CDR3 is 16 residues. J lost 4 bases, V lost 4 bases, and 7 bases had no gene match. The CDR3 region is CASSYLAGGLRETQYF. The CDR3 region has the DNA TGTGCCAGCAGTTATCTAGCGGGAGGGCTTCGAGAGACCCAGTACTTC.

V and J are TRBV5-4 and TRBJ2-3; 9 nucleotides match TRBD2. CDR1 SGHNT and CDR2 YYREEE come from the germline V gene (reference sequence). V was pared by 4 bases and J by 4 bases, with 10 bases of the junction left unmatched. This CDR3 region has 16 residues. The CDR3 coding sequence is TGTGCCAGCAGCAGGAAGCTAGCGGGGATTTCAGATACGCAGTATTTT. It yields the protein CASSRKLAGISDTQYF.

The V call is TRBV10-3, the J call TRBJ2-2; no definite D call. The V gene lost 11 bases and the J gene lost 3 bases, with 16 bases spanning the gap. CDR3 length equals 14 residues. Germline values: CDR1 ENHRY, CDR2 SYGVKD. CDR3 in DNA: TGTGCCGGCGGACCGAGGTCGGACACCGGGGAGCTGTTTTTT. This gives the protein CAGGPRSDTGELFF.

V gene TRBV19 combines with J gene TRBJ2-2, with D possibly being TRBD1 (6 bases). This CDR3 has 14 amino acids. The ends were cut back, 6 bases at V and 7 bases at J, with 15 bases in the middle. Per the germline V gene, CDR1 is LNHDA and CDR2 is SQIVND (reference sequence). CDR3 protein: CASSTGTRVGELFF. The CDR3 bases are TGTGCCAGTAGCACCGGGACAAGGGTCGGGGAGCTGTTTTTT.

The V and J genes are TRBV11-2 and TRBJ1-1; no definite D call. Germline CDR1 reads SGHAT; CDR2 reads FQNNGV. This CDR3 spans 15 amino acids. V lost 2 bases and J lost 1, with 11 bases in between. The CDR3 DNA is TGTGCCAGCAGCTTATCGCCGGTGACGAACACTGAAGCTTTCTTT. This gives the protein CASSLSPVTNTEAFF.

This chain links TRBV7-9 with TRBJ1-4; maybe TRBD1 (6 bases). V was clipped by 0 bases and J by 3 bases, with 17 bases between them. The CDR3 covers 18 residues. Germline CDR1 reads SEHNR; CDR2 reads FQNEAQ (reference sequence). CDR3 nucleotide sequence: TGTGCCAGCAGCTTAGCGCGGCTAGGGGGGCTCGCTAATGAAAAACTGTTTTTT. Translating gives CASSLARLGGLANEKLFF.

The chain employs TRBV5-4 and TRBJ2-3; 7 bases align to TRBD2. The CDR3 extends over 17 amino acids. The V gene's germline CDR1 is SGHNT and CDR2 YYREEE (reference sequence). J lost 4 bases, V lost 2 bases, and 13 bases had no gene match. This CDR3 is CASSFPSGSGEADTQYF. The DNA for the CDR3 is TGTGCCAGCAGCTTCCCTAGCGGCTCTGGCGAGGCAGATACGCAGTATTTT.

The chain links TRBV5-4 to TRBJ2-4; TRBD1 agrees at 10 bases. V trimming: 1 base; J trimming: 9 bases; junction bases outside the gene matches: 10. CDR1 SGHNT and CDR2 YYREEE come from the germline V gene (reference sequence). The CDR3 runs to 16 residues. The CDR3 DNA reads as TGTGCCAGCAGCTTGCATCCAGGGACAGGGGTAGGCATTCAGTACTTC. Protein sequence: CASSLHPGTGVGIQYF.

This clone was seen once. The chain is built from TRBV6-5 and TRBJ2-7; 7 positions agree with TRBD1. The CDR3 totals 13 residues. Trimming at V came to 2 bases and at J to 6 bases, leaving 4 bases not matched to a gene. Germline CDR1 reads MNHEY; CDR2 reads SVGAGI. DNA of the CDR3: TGTGCCAGCAGTTACACTACAGGGGTCGAGCAGTACTTC. Amino acids: CASSYTTGVEQYF.